The entry below describes one T cell receptor beta chain. Data came from immunoSEQ multiplex PCR; TCRdb stores just in-frame clones and leaves some out. This table holds about 94,000 clones, 90% to 95% found once. This specimen comes from a study of T cell changes during pregnancy in multiple sclerosis. The CDR3 totals 14 residues. The trim removed 4 bases at V and 6 bases at J, leaving 6 bases unmatched. Germline V lookup: CDR1 SGHAT, CDR2 FQNNGV. The receptor was isolated from a female donor with multiple sclerosis, enrolled in a pregnancy study. The gene calls are TRBV11-2 and TRBJ2-7; 10 bases match TRBD1. This specimen consisted of peripheral blood, obtained in the third trimester of pregnancy. The CDR3 here is CASSYGTGVSEQYF. As DNA, the CDR3 is TGTGCCAGCAGCTATGGGACAGGGGTTTCCGAGCAGTACTTC.